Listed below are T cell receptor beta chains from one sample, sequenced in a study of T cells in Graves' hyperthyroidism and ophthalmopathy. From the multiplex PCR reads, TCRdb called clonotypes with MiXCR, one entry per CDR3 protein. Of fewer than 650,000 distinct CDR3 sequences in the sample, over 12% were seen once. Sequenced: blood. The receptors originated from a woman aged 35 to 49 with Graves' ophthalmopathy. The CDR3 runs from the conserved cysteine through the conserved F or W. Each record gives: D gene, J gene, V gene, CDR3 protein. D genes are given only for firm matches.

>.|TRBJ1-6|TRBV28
CASSFLGGSPLHF
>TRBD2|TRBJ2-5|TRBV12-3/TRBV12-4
CASSMRLAETQYF
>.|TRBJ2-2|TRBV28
CASRDFANTGELFF
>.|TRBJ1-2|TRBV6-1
CASSPRRGGYGYTF
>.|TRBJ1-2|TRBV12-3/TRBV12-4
CASSFILGGYTF
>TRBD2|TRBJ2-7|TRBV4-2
CASSQETSGSRRREQYF
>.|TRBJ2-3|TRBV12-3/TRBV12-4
CASSFTSPANTQYF
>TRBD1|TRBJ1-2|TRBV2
CASGGQGAHYGYTF
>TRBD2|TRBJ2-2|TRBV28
CASSFLREVTGELFF
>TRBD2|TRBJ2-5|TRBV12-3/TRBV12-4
CASSPGRGGFQETQYF
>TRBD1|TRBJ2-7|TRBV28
CATVRGPYEQYF
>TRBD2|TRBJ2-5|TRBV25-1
CASRLSLSPFGREGQETQYF
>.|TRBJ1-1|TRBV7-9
CASSLATGLADTEAFF
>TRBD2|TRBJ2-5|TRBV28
CASRTEREGPETQHF
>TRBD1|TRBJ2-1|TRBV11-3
CASSGTEYNEQFF
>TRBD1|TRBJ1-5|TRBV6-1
CASSPQGDGSRPQHF
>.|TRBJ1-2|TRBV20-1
CSATTGFTDPNYGYTF
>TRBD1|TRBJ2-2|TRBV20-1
CSAIGQGNTGELFF
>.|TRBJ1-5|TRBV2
CASSGTSNQPQHF
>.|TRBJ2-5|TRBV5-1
CASSFIQQETQYF
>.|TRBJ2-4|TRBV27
CASSPSDSAGIQYF
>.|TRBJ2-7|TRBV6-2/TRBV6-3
CASSYSGPAYEQYF
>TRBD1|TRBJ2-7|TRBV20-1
CSANDRVDEQYF
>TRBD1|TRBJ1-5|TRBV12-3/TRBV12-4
CASSLWTGDEQPQHF
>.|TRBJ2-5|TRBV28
CASSRTVWYQETQYF
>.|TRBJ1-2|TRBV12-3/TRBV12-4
CASSLTYGYTF
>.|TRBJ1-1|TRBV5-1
CASSLDPVKGTEAFF
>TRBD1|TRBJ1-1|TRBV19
CASSTIPRDRDAFF
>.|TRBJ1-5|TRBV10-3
CAISGGGTSNQPQHF
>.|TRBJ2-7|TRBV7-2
CASSLKRSYEQYF
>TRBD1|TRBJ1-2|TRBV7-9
CASSQDRGRYLDGYTF
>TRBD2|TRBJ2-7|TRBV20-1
CSARVLASGSYEQYF
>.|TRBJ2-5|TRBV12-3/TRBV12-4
CASSLGASRQETQYF
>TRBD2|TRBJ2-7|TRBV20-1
CSARTGTSGKGMYEQYF
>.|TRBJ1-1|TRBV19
CASTISQTGNTEAFF
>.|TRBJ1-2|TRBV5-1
CASSSLGGYGYTF
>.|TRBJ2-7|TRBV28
CASTEGRNYEQYF
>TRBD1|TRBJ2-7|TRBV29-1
CSATGAYEQYF
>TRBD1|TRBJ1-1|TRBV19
CASSTRQGRTEAFF
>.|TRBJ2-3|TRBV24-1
CATSASRDTDTQYF
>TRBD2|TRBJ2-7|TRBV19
CASSIGSGSYYEQYF
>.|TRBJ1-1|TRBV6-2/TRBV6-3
CASRKQGRTEAFF
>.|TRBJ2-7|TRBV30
CAFFTGYEQYF
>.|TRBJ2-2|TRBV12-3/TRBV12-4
CASSLAWEARGNTGELFF
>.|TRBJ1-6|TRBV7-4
CASSLRGSYNSPLHF
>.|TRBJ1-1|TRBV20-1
CSARRTLGTEAFF
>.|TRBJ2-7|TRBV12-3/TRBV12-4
CASSLARRWEQYF
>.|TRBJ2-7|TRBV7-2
CASSLGLLGSYEQYF
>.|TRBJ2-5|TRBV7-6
CASSLGWAGDTQYF
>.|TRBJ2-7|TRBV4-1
CASSQEVRGIYEQYF
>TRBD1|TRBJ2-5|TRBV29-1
CSVVLGQNTQETQYF
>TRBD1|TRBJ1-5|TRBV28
CASSPTGLPQHF
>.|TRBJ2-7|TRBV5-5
CASSESTVVYEQYF
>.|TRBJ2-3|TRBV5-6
CASSLMIAVADTQYF
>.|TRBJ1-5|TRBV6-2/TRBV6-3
CASSKGGREQPQHF
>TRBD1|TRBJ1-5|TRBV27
CASSSQGRNQPQHF
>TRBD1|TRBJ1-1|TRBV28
CASSSRQGVGTEAFF
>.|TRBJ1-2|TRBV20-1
CSARTMGAGYGYTF
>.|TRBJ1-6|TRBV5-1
CASSSNLGGDSPLHF
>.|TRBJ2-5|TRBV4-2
CASSPYQIQETQYF